What follows describes a single TCR beta chain. The CDR3 has 13 residues. Deletions cut 5 bases from V and 5 bases from J, with 10 bases between. CDR1 and CDR2 from the germline V gene are SGHAT and FQNNGV. These data originate in a study of T cell responses to AZD1222 COVID-19 vaccine. Here immunoSEQ multiplex PCR was the method, and the copy in TCRdb shows in-frame clones only, minus some. Among some 150,000 clones listed, approximately 90% were seen once. The input for sequencing was peripheral blood, taken on day 0 of AZD1222 vaccination. The TCR was taken from an adult in good health. The chain uses TRBV11-2 and TRBJ2-1; a possible D gene is TRBD2 (6 bases). In DNA, the CDR3 is TGTGCCAGCAGCCACCGCGGGGACAATGAGCAGTTCTTC. It is translated as CASSHRGDNEQFF.